This note documents a single T cell receptor (beta chain) sequence. Antigen: not known. The source of the sample is a study of EBV T-cell therapy then PD-1 blockade in nasopharyngeal carcinoma. Data came from immunoSEQ multiplex PCR; TCRdb stores just in-frame clones and leaves some out. The table lists 20,000 or so clones, roughly four fifths of them singletons. The treatment here: AdE1-LMPpoly-expanded autologous EBV-specific T-cell therapy followed by anti-PD-1 nivolumab. V dropped 5 bases and J dropped 0; count of bases not matched to a gene: 15. The CDR3 runs 18 residues. The germline CDR1 and CDR2 sequences are SGHVS and FNYEAQ.

The rearrangement links TRBV7-6 to TRBJ2-7; 8 bases fit TRBD1. The receptor was isolated from a man between 35 and 55 years old with nasopharyngeal carcinoma. Sequencing used CD8+ T cells from blood, obtained at day -245 from a patient whose treatment included autologous EBV-specific T cells and nivolumab. The CDR3 DNA reads as TGTGCCAGCAGCCCAACGCTTACAAGGACAGGGAGCTCCTACGAGCAGTACTTC. Encoded protein: CASSPTLTRTGSSYEQYF.